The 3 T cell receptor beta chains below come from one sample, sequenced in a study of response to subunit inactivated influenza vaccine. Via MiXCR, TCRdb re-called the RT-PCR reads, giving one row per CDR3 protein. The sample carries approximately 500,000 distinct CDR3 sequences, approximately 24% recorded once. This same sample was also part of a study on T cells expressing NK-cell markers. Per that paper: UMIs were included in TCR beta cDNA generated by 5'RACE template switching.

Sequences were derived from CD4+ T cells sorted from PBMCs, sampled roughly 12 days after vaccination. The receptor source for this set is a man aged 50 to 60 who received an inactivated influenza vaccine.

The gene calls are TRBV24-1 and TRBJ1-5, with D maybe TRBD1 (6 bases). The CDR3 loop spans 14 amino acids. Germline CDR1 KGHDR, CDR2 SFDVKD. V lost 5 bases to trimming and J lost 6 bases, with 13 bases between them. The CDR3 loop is CATSGVGGPQPQHF. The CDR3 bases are TGTGCCACCAGTGGTGTGGGGGGGCCTCAGCCCCAGCATTTT.

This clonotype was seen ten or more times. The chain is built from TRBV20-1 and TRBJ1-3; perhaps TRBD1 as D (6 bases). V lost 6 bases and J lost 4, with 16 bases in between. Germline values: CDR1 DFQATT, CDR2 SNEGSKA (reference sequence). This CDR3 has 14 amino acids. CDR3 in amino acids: CSAMNRVRGNTIYF. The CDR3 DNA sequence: TGCAGTGCAATGAACAGGGTGCGCGGAAACACCATATATTTT.

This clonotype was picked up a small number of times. The CDR3 loop reads CASSQVPSGTRSSGANVLTF. The CDR3 nucleotides read TGCGCCAGCAGCCAAGTCCCTAGCGGGACCAGAAGCTCTGGGGCCAACGTCCTGACTTTC. The J gene is TRBJ2-6, the V gene TRBV4-3, with 9 bases fitting TRBD2. Germline CDR1 reads LGHNA; CDR2 reads YSLEER. Germline trimming cut 1 base from V and 0 bases from J; bases unmatched to any gene: 10. The CDR3 spans 20 residues.